This TCR beta chain stems from a study of regulatory T cells in long-lasting Graves disease. Across the study: Those Graves' patients who were newly diagnosed had been on antithyroid drugs under 3 months.

To make TCR beta libraries, researchers used iRepertoire HTBI primers and Arm-PCR of CDR3 regions. TCRdb itself ran the multiplex PCR reads through MiXCR, one entry per CDR3 protein. Of about 620,000 distinct CDR3 sequences detected, 16% appear once; the ten largest clones hold about 20%. Points from the study as a whole: With persistent disease, TRBV28, TRBJ1-2 and TRBJ2-5 were the favored segments.

This clonotype was recorded many times. Its antigen is not known. Germline V gene lookup returns CDR1 SQVTM and CDR2 ANQGSEA. V was cut by 5 bases and J by 6 bases, with 11 bases left in between. This CDR3 contains 12 residues. Time point given: newly diagnosed GD, antithyroid drugs for less than 3 months. The TCR library was made from RNA extracted from PBMCs. This sample also appeared in a second study, on T cells in Graves' hyperthyroidism and ophthalmopathy. That study reports: TCR CDR3 regions were first amplified by RT-PCR with HTBI primers. Ophthalmopathy was separated from stable hyperthyroidism by a 13 V-J model.

The sequences come from peripheral blood mononuclear cells (PBMCs), collected at new diagnosis, from a patient treated with antithyroid drugs. This clonotype originated in a woman aged 30 to 39 with Graves disease. The chain uses TRBV29-1 and TRBJ2-1; D is unresolved. This CDR3 is CSVSGPGNEQFF. CDR3 nucleotide sequence: TGCAGCGTTTCTGGGCCGGGCAATGAGCAGTTCTTC.